A selection of T cell receptor beta chains follows, all from one sample in a study. MiXCR was run by TCRdb on the 5' RACE reads, yielding one entry per CDR3 protein. The table has thousands of distinct CDR3 sequences, roughly 50% seen once. Sequencing was done on a sample of Tregs sorted from a lymph node. All receptors come from a female donor with breast cancer. Both conserved end residues are part of each CDR3. The order of the fields is J gene, clone size, D gene, V gene, CDR3 protein, CDR3 DNA. The D gene is left open where the match is weak. Not all rows give a size; the values are once, few, many and, for expanded clones, a class.

TRBJ2-1	NA	TRBD2	TRBV20-1	CSAVAGGYNEQFF	TGCAGTGCTGTAGCGGGAGGATACAATGAGCAGTTCTTC
TRBJ1-3	NA	NA	TRBV4-2	CASSQDRTGLVGNTIYF	TGTGCCAGCAGCCAAGATCGGACGGGGCTTGTCGGAAACACCATATATTTT
TRBJ2-1	NA	NA	TRBV4-3	CASSSLGEVNEQFF	TGCGCCAGCAGTTCCTTGGGGGAGGTTAATGAGCAGTTCTTC
TRBJ2-4	NA	TRBD2	TRBV7-8	CASSSSGSLAKNIQYF	TGTGCCAGCAGCTCGAGCGGGAGCCTAGCCAAAAACATTCAGTACTTC
TRBJ2-5	few	TRBD1	TRBV6-2/TRBV6-3	CASSPHQTGQETQYF	TGTGCCAGCAGTCCACATCAGACAGGGCAAGAGACCCAGTACTTC
TRBJ1-1	NA	NA	TRBV7-2	CASSFETGLTEAFF	TGTGCCAGCAGCTTTGAAACAGGCCTGACTGAAGCTTTCTTT
TRBJ2-3	NA	TRBD2	TRBV4-3	CASSQTGLADTDTQYF	TGCGCCAGCAGCCAAACTGGACTAGCGGACACAGATACGCAGTATTTT
TRBJ2-5	NA	NA	TRBV7-9	CASSWDTSDATQYF	TGTGCCAGCAGCTGGGACACGTCGGACGCGACCCAGTACTTC
TRBJ2-1	NA	NA	TRBV24-1	CATRDLAGSNEQFF	TGTGCCACCAGGGACCTGGCGGGTTCCAATGAGCAGTTCTTC
TRBJ2-7	NA	TRBD2	TRBV4-3	CASSQVAGASYEQYF	TGCGCCAGCAGCCAAGTCGCGGGAGCGTCCTACGAGCAGTACTTC
TRBJ2-1	NA	TRBD1	TRBV7-7	CASSPGQGVNEQFF	TGTGCCAGCAGCCCGGGACAGGGGGTGAATGAGCAGTTCTTC
TRBJ2-1	NA	TRBD2	TRBV7-2	CASSRSGGRTYNEQFF	TGTGCCAGCAGCCGTTCGGGGGGGAGGACCTACAATGAGCAGTTCTTC
TRBJ1-4	few	NA	TRBV25-1	CASSEPEANEKLFF	TGTGCCAGCAGTGAACCGGAGGCTAATGAAAAACTGTTTTTT
TRBJ2-7	NA	TRBD2	TRBV18	CASSPPRGGSYEQYF	TGTGCCAGCTCACCCCCCCGCGGGGGCTCCTACGAGCAGTACTTC
TRBJ2-1	NA	TRBD2	TRBV6-5	CASERRAGVDYNEQFF	TGTGCCAGCGAGCGACGAGCGGGAGTGGACTACAATGAGCAGTTCTTC
TRBJ2-1	once	NA	TRBV18	CASSPNRENEQFF	TGTGCCAGCTCACCTAACAGGGAGAATGAGCAGTTCTTC
TRBJ2-3	NA	TRBD2	TRBV4-2	CASSQGLAGDLGTQYF	TGTGCCAGCAGCCAAGGACTAGCGGGAGATTTAGGTACGCAGTATTTT
TRBJ1-5	NA	NA	TRBV20-1	CSASTWGASVNQPQHF	TGCAGTGCTAGTACATGGGGGGCATCAGTTAATCAGCCCCAGCATTTT
TRBJ1-3	NA	NA	TRBV12-3/TRBV12-4	CASSSGSGNTIYF	TGTGCCAGCAGTTCAGGATCTGGAAACACCATATATTTT
TRBJ2-5	few	TRBD1	TRBV6-2/TRBV6-3	CASSADRGRIPQYF	TGTGCCAGCAGCGCTGACAGGGGGCGAATACCCCAGTACTTC
TRBJ2-1	few	NA	TRBV20-1	CSAGAALGEQFF	TGCAGTGCGGGGGCGGCACTGGGTGAGCAGTTCTTC
TRBJ2-7	NA	NA	TRBV5-1	CASSFLGGVSEHSYEQYF	TGCGCCAGCAGCTTTTTAGGAGGGGTGAGTGAACACTCCTACGAGCAGTACTTC
TRBJ2-6	NA	NA	TRBV7-6	CASSPDGVTVFSGANVLTF	TGTGCCAGCAGCCCTGACGGGGTTACCGTATTCTCTGGGGCCAACGTCCTGACTTTC
TRBJ2-1	few	NA	TRBV12-3/TRBV12-4	CASSTRGSSYNEQFF	TGTGCCAGCAGTACGCGTGGGTCTTCCTACAATGAGCAGTTCTTC
TRBJ2-1	few	NA	TRBV6-2/TRBV6-3	CASSPGLAVSVEQFF	TGTGCCAGTTCGCCCGGGCTAGCCGTTTCTGTCGAGCAGTTCTTC
TRBJ2-7	few	NA	TRBV28	CASSRAYEQYF	TGTGCCAGCAGTCGGGCCTACGAGCAGTACTTC
TRBJ2-7	few	TRBD2	TRBV4-3	CASSQSLAGNYEQYF	TGCGCCAGCAGCCAATCTCTAGCGGGAAACTACGAGCAGTACTTC
TRBJ2-7	NA	NA	TRBV6-2/TRBV6-3	CASRSLGTLEQYF	TGTGCCAGCAGGTCCCTTGGGACACTCGAGCAGTACTTC
TRBJ2-6	few	NA	TRBV6-5	CASTRGGGSGANVLTF	TGTGCCAGCACCAGAGGGGGAGGGTCTGGGGCCAACGTCCTGACTTTC
TRBJ2-5	once	TRBD2	TRBV7-2	CASSLARYWEREGPGETQYF	TGTGCCAGCAGCTTAGCCCGCTACTGGGAGCGGGAGGGCCCGGGGGAGACCCAGTACTTC
TRBJ2-6	NA	TRBD1	TRBV6-2/TRBV6-3	CASSRQGRPSFGANVLTF	TGTGCCAGCAGTCGACAGGGGAGGCCCAGCTTTGGGGCCAACGTCCTGACTTTC
TRBJ2-6	once	NA	TRBV5-1	CASGDSGANVLTF	TGCGCCAGCGGGGACTCTGGGGCCAACGTCCTGACTTTC
TRBJ1-4	NA	NA	TRBV18	CASSPELGLTEEKLFF	TGTGCCAGCTCACCAGAGTTGGGGCTTACCGAAGAAAAACTGTTTTTT
TRBJ2-6	few	TRBD2	TRBV11-2	CASSALRGTGANVLTF	TGTGCCAGCAGCGCTCTGCGGGGGACCGGGGCCAACGTCCTGACTTTC
TRBJ2-3	NA	NA	TRBV25-1	CASSESVGTSTDTQYF	TGTGCCAGCAGTGAATCCGTCGGTACTAGCACAGATACGCAGTATTTT